The present TCR beta chain was sequenced within a study of CD8 T cells in ankylosing spondylitis. Whole-study findings and limits: Eight or nine highly homologous variants formed a TCR beta motif that appeared characteristic of ankylosing spondylitis blood.

TCRdb recomputed calls from the 5' RACE reads with MiXCR, one row per CDR3 protein. Among roughly 120,000 distinct CDR3 sequences listed, 6% to 8.5% were seen once. This clonotype was found many times. Its antigen is undetermined. Trimming cost V 4 bases and J 8 bases, with 15 bases left between them. Germline assignment: CDR1 SGDLS and CDR2 YYNGEE. This CDR3 contains 13 residues. This chain joins TRBV9 and TRBJ1-2, with a possible D match to TRBD1 (5 bases). Material: blood, either unsorted or a sorted T cell fraction (not recorded which). The sequence came from a male donor with ankylosing spondylitis or in good health (not recorded which). In DNA, the CDR3 is TGTGCCAGCAGCTTGCCTTCGGGGGGAGGCTACACCTTC. This translates into CASSLPSGGGYTF. Full variable domain (missing parts from reference TRBV9 and TRBJ1-2): DSGVTQTPKHLITATGQRVTLRCSPRSGDLSVYWYQQSLDQGLQFLIQYYNGEERAKGNILERFSAQQFPDLHSELNLSSLELGDSALYFCASSLPSGGGYTFGSGTRLTVV.